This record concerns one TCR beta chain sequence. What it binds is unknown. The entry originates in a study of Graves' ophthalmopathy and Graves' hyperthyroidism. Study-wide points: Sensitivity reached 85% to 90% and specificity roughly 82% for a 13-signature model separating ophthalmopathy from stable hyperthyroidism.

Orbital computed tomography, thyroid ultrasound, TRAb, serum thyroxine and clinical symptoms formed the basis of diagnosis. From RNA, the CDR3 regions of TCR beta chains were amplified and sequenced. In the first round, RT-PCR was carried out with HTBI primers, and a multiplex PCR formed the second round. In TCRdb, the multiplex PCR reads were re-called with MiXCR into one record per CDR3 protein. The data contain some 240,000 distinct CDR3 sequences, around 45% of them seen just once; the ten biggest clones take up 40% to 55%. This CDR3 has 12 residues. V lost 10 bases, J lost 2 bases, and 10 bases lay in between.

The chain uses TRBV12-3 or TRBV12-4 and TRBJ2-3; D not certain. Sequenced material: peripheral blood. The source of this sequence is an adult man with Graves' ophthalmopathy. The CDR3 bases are TGTGCCATCGAACGTGCCACAGATACGCAGTATTTT. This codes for CAIERATDTQYF.